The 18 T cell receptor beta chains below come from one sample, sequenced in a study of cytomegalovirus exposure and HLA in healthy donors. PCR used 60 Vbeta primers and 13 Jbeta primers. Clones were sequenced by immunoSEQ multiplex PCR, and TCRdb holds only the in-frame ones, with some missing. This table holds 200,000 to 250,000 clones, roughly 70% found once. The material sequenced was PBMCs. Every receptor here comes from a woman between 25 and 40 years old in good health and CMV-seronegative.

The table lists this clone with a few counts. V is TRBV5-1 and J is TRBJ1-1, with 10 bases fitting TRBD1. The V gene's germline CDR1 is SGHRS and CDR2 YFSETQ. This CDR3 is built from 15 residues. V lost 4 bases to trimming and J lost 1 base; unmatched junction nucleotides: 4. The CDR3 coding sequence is TGCGCCAGCAGCAGGGGACAGGGGCGGAACACTGAAGCTTTCTTT. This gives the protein CASSRGQGRNTEAFF.

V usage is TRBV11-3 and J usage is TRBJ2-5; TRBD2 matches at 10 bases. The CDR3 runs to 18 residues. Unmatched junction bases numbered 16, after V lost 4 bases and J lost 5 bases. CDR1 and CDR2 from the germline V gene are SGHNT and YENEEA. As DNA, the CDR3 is TGTGCCAGCAGCTCCCTCCGGCGCCTAGCGGGGGTAGGGGAGACCCAGTACTTC. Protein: CASSSLRRLAGVGETQYF.

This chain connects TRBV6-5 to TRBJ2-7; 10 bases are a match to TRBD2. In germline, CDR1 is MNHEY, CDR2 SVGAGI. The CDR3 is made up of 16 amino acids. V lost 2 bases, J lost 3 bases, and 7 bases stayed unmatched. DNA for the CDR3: TGTGCCAGCAGTTACCCGAGACTAGCGGGTGGCTACGAGCAGTACTTC. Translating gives CASSYPRLAGGYEQYF.

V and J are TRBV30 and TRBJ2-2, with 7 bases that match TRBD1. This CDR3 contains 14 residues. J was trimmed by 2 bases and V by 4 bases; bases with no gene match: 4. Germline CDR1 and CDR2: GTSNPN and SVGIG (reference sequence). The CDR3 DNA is TGTGCCTGGAAGAAGGGGGCAAACACCGGGGAGCTGTTTTTT. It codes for CAWKKGANTGELFF.

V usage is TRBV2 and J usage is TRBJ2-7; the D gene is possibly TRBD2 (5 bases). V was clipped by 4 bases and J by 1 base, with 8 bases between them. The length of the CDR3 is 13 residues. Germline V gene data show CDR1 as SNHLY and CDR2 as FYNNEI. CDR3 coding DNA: TGTGCCAGCAGTGGCGGGTTTTCCTACGAGCAGTACTTC. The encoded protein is CASSGGFSYEQYF.

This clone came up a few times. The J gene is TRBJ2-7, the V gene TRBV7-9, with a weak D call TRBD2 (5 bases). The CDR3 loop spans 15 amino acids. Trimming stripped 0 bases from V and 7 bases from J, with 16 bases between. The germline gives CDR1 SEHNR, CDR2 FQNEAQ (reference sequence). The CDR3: CASSLAQTGSREQYF. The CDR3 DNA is TGTGCCAGCAGCTTAGCGCAGACGGGATCTCGGGAGCAGTACTTC.

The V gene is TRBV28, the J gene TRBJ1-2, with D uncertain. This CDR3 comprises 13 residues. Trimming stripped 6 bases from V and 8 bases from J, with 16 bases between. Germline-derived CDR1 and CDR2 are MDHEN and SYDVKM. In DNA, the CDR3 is TGTGCCAGCAGCCGAGTAGGTCCGGGGGGCTACACCTTC. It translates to CASSRVGPGGYTF.

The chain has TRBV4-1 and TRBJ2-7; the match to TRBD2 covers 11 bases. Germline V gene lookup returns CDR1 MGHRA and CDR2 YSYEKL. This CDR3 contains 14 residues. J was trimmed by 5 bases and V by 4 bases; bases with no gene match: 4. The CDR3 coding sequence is TGCGCCAGCAGCCCCACTAGCGGGAGAAACGAGCAGTACTTC. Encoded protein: CASSPTSGRNEQYF.

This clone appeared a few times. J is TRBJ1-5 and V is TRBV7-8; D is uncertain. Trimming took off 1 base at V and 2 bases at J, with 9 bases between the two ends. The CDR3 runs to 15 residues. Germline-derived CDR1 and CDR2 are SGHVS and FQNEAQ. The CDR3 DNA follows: TGTGCCAGCAGCTTAGGCAGTGCCGGCAATCAGCCCCAGCATTTT. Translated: CASSLGSAGNQPQHF. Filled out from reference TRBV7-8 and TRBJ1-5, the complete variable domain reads GAGVSQSPRYKVAKRGQDVALRCDPISGHVSLFWYQQALGQGPEFLTYFQNEAQLDKSGLPSDRFFAERPEGSVSTLKIQRTQQEDSAVYLCASSLGSAGNQPQHFGDGTRLSIL.

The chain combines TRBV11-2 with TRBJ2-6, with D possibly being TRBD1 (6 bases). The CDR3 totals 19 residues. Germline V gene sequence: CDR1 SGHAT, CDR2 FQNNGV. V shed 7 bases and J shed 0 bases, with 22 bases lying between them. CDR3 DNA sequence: TGTGCCAGCACCCGATACCCGACAGGCTCACACTCTGGGGCCAACGTCCTGACTTTC. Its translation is CASTRYPTGSHSGANVLTF.

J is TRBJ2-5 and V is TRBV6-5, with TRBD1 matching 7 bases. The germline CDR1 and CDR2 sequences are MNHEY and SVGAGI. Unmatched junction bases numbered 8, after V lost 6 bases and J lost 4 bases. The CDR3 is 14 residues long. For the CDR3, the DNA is TGTGCCAGCAGCTCGACAGGGTTGGGAGAGACCCAGTACTTC. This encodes CASSSTGLGETQYF.

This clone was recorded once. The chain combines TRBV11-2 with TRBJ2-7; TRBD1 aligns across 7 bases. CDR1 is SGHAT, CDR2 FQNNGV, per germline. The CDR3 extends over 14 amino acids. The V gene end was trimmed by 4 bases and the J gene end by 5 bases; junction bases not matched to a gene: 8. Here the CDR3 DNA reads TGTGCCAGCAGCTCGGGGACAGAACTTGACGAGCAGTACTTC. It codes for CASSSGTELDEQYF.

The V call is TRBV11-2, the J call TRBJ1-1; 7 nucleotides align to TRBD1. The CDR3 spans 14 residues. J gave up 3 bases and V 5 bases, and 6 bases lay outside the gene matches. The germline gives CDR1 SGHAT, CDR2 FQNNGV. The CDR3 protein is CASSARDSYTEAFF. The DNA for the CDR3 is TGTGCCAGCAGCGCCCGGGACAGCTACACTGAAGCTTTCTTT.

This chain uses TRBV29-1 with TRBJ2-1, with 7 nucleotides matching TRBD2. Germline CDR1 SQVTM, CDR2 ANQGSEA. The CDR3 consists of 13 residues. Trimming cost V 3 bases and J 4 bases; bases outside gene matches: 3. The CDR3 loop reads CSVEPSGYNEQFF. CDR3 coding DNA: TGCAGCGTTGAGCCTAGCGGATACAATGAGCAGTTCTTC.

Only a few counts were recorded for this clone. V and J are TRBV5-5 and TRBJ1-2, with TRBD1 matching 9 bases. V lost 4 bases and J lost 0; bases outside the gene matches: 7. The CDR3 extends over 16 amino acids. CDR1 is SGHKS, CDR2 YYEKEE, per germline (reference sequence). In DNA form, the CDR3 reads TGTGCCAGCAGCAGTGTGGGACAGGGCTCTAACTATGGCTACACCTTC. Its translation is CASSSVGQGSNYGYTF.

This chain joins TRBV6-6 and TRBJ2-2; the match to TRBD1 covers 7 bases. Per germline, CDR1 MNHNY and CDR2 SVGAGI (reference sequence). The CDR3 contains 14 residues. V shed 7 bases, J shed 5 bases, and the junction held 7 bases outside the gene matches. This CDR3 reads CASNRDSTTGELFF. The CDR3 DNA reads TGTGCCAGCAATAGGGACAGCACGACCGGGGAGCTGTTTTTT.

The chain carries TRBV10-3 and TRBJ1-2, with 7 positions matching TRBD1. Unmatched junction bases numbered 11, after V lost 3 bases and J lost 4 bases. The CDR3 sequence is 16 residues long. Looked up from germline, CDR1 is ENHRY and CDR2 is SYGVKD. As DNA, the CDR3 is TGTGCCATCAGTGATAAGACCGGGACAGCTTCCTATGGCTACACCTTC. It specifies CAISDKTGTASYGYTF.

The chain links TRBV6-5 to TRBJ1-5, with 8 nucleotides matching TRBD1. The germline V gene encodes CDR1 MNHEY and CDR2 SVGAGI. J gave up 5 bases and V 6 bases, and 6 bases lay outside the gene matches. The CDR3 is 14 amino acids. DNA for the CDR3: TGTGCCAGCAGAGGACAGGGTTGGCATCAGCCCCAGCATTTT. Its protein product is CASRGQGWHQPQHF.